One TCR beta chain is described in this entry. The germline gives CDR1 WNHNN, CDR2 SYGVQD (reference sequence). The CDR3 has 16 amino acids. V gave up 6 bases and J gave up 5 bases; unmatched junction bases: 5. The age range of participants was 18 to 89 years, with residence in about 25 US areas. For recovered donors of Cohort 3, there were two negative PCRs, clearance, or symptom resolution. TCRdb's copy holds only in-frame clones and misses some; the assay was immunoSEQ multiplex PCR. The sample holds 150,000 to 200,000 clones, 89% seen once. This record comes from a study of blood T cell repertoires in COVID-19.

The sequence came from a woman aged 18-30 years who had recovered from COVID-19. Specimen: PBMCs or T cells enriched from blood (not recorded which). The chain uses TRBV10-1 and TRBJ2-3, with TRBD2 identical over 16 bases. CDR3 in DNA: TGCGCCAGCAGAGGGACTAGCGGGGGGGCTGAAGATACGCAGTATTTT. This sequence encodes CASRGTSGGAEDTQYF.